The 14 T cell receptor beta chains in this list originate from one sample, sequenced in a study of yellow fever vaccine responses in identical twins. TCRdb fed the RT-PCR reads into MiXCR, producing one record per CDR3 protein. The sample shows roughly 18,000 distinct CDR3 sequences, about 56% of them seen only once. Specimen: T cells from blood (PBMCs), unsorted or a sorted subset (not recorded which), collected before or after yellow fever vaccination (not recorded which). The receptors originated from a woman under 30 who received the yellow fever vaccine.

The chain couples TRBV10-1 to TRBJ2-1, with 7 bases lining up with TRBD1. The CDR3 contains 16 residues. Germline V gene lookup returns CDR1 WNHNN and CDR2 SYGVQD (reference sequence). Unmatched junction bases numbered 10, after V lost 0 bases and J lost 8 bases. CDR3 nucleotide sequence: TGCGCCAGCAGTGAGTCGAGGGGGCCAGGGTTCGATGAGCAGTTCTTC. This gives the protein CASSESRGPGFDEQFF.

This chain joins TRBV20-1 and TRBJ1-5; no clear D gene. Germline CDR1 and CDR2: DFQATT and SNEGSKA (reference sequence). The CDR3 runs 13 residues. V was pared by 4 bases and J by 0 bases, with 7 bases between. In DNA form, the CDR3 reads TGCAGTGCTACATACAGTAGCAATCAGCCCCAGCATTTT. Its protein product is CSATYSSNQPQHF.

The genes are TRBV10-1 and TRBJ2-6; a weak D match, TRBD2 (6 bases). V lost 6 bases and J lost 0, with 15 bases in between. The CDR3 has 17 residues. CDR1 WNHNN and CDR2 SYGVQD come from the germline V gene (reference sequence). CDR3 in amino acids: CASSFGTLSSGANVLTF. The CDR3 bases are TGCGCCAGCAGCTTCGGGACTCTCAGCTCTGGGGCCAACGTCCTGACTTTC.

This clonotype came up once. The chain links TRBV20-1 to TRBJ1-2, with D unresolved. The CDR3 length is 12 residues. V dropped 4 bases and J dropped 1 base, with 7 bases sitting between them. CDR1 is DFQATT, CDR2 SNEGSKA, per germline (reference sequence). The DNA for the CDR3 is TGCAGTGCTAAGAGGGATAACTATGGCTACACCTTC. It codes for CSAKRDNYGYTF.

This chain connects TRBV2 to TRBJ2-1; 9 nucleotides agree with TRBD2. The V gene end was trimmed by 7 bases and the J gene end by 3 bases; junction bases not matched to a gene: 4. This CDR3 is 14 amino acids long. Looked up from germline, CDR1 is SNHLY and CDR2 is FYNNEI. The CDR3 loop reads CASTSGNLYNEQFF. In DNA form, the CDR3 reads TGTGCCAGCACTAGCGGGAACCTCTACAATGAGCAGTTCTTC.

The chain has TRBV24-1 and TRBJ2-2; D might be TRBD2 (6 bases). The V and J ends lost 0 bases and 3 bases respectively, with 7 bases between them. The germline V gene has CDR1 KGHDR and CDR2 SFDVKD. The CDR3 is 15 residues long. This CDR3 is CATSDLGEDTGELFF. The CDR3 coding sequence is TGTGCCACCAGTGATTTGGGGGAGGACACCGGGGAGCTGTTTTTT.

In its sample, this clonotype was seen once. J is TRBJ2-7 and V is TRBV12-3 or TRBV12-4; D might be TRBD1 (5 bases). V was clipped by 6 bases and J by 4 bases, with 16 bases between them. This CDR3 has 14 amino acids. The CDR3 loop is CASRRGRENYEQYF. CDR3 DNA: TGTGCCAGCAGAAGGGGCAGGGAAAATTACGAGCAGTACTTC.

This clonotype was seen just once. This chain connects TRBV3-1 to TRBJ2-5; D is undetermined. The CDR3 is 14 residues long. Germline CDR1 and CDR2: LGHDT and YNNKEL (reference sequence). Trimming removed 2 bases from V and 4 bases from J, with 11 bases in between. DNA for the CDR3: TGTGCCAGCAGCCAAACGACCCGAAGAGAGACCCAGTACTTC. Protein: CASSQTTRRETQYF.

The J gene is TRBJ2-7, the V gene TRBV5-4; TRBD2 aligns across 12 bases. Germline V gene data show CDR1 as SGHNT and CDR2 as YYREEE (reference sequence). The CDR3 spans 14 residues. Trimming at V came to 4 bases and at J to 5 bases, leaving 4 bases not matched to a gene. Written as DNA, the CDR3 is TGTGCCAGCAGCATGACTAGCGGGAGCAACGAGCAGTACTTC. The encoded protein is CASSMTSGSNEQYF.

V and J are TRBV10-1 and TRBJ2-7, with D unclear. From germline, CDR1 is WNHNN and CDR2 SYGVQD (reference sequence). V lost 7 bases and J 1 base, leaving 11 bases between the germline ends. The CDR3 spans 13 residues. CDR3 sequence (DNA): TGCGCCAGCAACAGACGGATATCCTACGAGCAGTACGTC. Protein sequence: CASNRRISYEQYV.

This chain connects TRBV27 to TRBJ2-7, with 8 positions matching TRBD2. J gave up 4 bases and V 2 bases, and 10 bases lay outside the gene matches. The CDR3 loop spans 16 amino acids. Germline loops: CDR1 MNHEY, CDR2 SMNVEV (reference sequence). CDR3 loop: CASSLGYHPSGYEQYF. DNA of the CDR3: TGTGCCAGCAGTTTAGGATATCATCCTAGCGGGTACGAGCAGTACTTC.

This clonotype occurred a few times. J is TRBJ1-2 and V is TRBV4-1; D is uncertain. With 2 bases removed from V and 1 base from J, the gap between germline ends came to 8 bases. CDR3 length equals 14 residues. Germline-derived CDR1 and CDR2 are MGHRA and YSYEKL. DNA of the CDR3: TGCGCCAGCAGCCAATTGGAGGATAACTATGGCTACACCTTC. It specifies CASSQLEDNYGYTF.

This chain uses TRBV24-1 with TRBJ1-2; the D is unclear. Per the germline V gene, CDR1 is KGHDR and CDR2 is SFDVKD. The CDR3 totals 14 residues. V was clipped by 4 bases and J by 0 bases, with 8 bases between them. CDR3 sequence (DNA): TGTGCCACCAGTGAACCGACCACTAACTATGGCTACACCTTC. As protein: CATSEPTTNYGYTF.

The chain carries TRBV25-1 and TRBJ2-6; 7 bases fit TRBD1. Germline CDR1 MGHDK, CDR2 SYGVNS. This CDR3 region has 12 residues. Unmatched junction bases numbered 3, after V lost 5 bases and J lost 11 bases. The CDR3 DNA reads TGTGCCAGCAGTACCGGACAGGACGTCCTGACTTTC. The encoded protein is CASSTGQDVLTF.